What follows are 18 T cell receptor beta chains derived from one specimen sequenced in a study of blood T cell repertoires in COVID-19. Profiled with immunoSEQ multiplex PCR; TCRdb holds only in-frame clones, not every one. The profile covers 110,000 or so clones, with over 80% appearing a single time and 4.6% taken by the ten largest. Sequences were obtained from peripheral blood. The receptors were gathered from a woman in her forties or fifties with acute or convalescent COVID-19.

V usage is TRBV30 and J usage is TRBJ2-5; D not resolved. This CDR3 is built from 15 residues. Trimming shortened V by 1 base and J by 2 bases, and 14 bases separated the two germline ends. Germline CDR1 is GTSNPN and CDR2 is SVGIG (reference sequence). CDR3 nucleotide sequence: TGTGCCTGGAGTGGACAATGGCCTGTACAAGAGACCCAGTACTTC. It is translated as CAWSGQWPVQETQYF.

As regards this clone: The junction does not match germline at one end; this may be a read error. The J gene is TRBJ2-2, the V gene TRBV3-1 (or the pseudogene TRBV3-2); 13 bases agree with TRBD2. This CDR3 is 13 amino acids long. CDR1 LGHDT and CDR2 YNNKEL come from the germline V gene (reference sequence). CDR3 sequence (DNA): TGTGCCAGCAGCCAAGGGACTAGCGGGGGTCCCCGTTTT. Its translation is CASSQGTSGGPRF.

CDR3 sequence reads: CASSLAGTLNEQFF. Written as DNA, the CDR3 is TGTGCCAGCAGCTTAGCCGGGACTCTCAATGAGCAGTTCTTC. V is TRBV7-2 and J is TRBJ2-1; the D gene is possibly TRBD2 (6 bases). Trimming left V 0 bases short and J 6 bases short, with 9 bases between. Germline CDR1 reads SGHTA; CDR2 reads FQGNSA. This CDR3 has 14 residues.

This sequence joins TRBV6-1 and TRBJ1-5; 8 bases agree with TRBD1. J gave up 2 bases and V 4 bases, and 10 bases lay outside the gene matches. This CDR3 spans 17 amino acids. In germline, CDR1 is MNHNS, CDR2 SASEGT. The DNA of the CDR3 is TGTGCCAGCAGTGCGACCCAGGGGGCAACGGGCAATCAGCCCCAGCATTTT. The encoded protein is CASSATQGATGNQPQHF.

The V and J genes are TRBV6-5 and TRBJ1-5; D gene unclear. The V end lost 4 bases, the J end lost 0 bases, and 13 bases lay between the germline ends. The CDR3 runs 16 residues. Germline V lookup: CDR1 MNHEY, CDR2 SVGAGI. CDR3 residues: CASSSRTGDSNQPQHF. The DNA for the CDR3 is TGTGCCAGCAGTTCCCGGACGGGAGATAGCAATCAGCCCCAGCATTTT.

This chain uses TRBV30 with TRBJ1-2; D is unresolved. V was cut by 1 base and J by 4 bases, with 10 bases left in between. CDR3 length: 13 residues. Germline values: CDR1 GTSNPN, CDR2 SVGIG (reference sequence). CDR3 loop: CAWSALFSYGYTF. The DNA of the CDR3 is TGTGCCTGGAGTGCCCTCTTTTCCTATGGCTACACCTTC.

The V gene is TRBV7-2, the J gene TRBJ2-7; D possibly corresponds to TRBD1 (6 bases). This CDR3 is built from 14 residues. V was pared by 6 bases and J by 6 bases, with 18 bases between. Germline V gene lookup returns CDR1 SGHTA and CDR2 FQGNSA. Here the CDR3 DNA reads TGTGCCAGCAGTGCAAGACAGGTCTCGGGCGAGCAGTACTTC. Amino acids: CASSARQVSGEQYF.

The chain is built from TRBV4-1 and TRBJ1-2; D not certain. This CDR3 has 14 residues. V lost 1 base and J lost 8, with 14 bases in between. Germline-derived CDR1 and CDR2 are MGHRA and YSYEKL. In DNA form, the CDR3 reads TGCGCCAGCAGCCAAGCCCCGAGGGCTGACGGCTACACCTTC. It specifies CASSQAPRADGYTF.

The rearrangement joins TRBV7-2 to TRBJ2-5; TRBD2 matches at 9 bases. CDR1 and CDR2 from the germline V gene are SGHTA and FQGNSA. J gave up 4 bases and V 1 base, and 7 bases lay outside the gene matches. This CDR3 region has 16 residues. Here the CDR3 reads CASSLVVGAGGETQYF. CDR3 nucleotide sequence: TGTGCCAGCAGCTTAGTGGTTGGAGCGGGAGGAGAGACCCAGTACTTC. Based on the CDR3 plus reference TRBV7-2 and TRBJ2-5, the full variable domain is GAGVSQSPSNKVTEKGKDVELRCDPISGHTALYWYRQSLGQGLEFLIYFQGNSAPDKSGLPSDRFSAERTGGSVSTLTIQRTQQEDSAVYLCASSLVVGAGGETQYFGPGTRLLVL.

The chain combines TRBV2 with TRBJ1-2; 7 bases match TRBD1. Looked up from germline, CDR1 is SNHLY and CDR2 is FYNNEI. V trimming: 3 bases; J trimming: 8 bases; junction bases outside the gene matches: 6. CDR3 length equals 13 residues. CDR3 loop: CASSERGQWGYTF. The CDR3 nucleotides are TGTGCCAGCAGTGAGAGGGGGCAGTGGGGCTACACCTTC.

This clone has a single count. The chain couples TRBV7-8 to TRBJ2-3; TRBD2 aligns across 14 bases. The CDR3 is 16 residues long. The germline gives CDR1 SGHVS, CDR2 FQNEAQ. Trimming at V came to 5 bases and at J to 3 bases, leaving 4 bases not matched to a gene. CDR3 sequence: CASSQRTSGRTDTQYF. CDR3 coding DNA: TGTGCCAGCAGCCAACGGACTAGCGGGAGGACAGATACGCAGTATTTT.

The chain couples TRBV30 to TRBJ1-6; D unresolved. CDR1 GTSNPN and CDR2 SVGIG come from the germline V gene (reference sequence). The CDR3 is 14 residues long. V was cut by 1 base and J by 7 bases, with 11 bases left in between. CDR3 region: CAWSDIASNSPLHF. The CDR3 DNA reads as TGTGCCTGGAGTGATATAGCGTCAAATTCACCCCTCCACTTT.

The CDR3 nucleotides read TGTGCCAGCAGTTTTACGACAGGGGATAGTAATACCTTC. Amino acid sequence: CASSFTTGDSNTF. The gene calls are TRBV28 and TRBJ1-2, with 8 bases lining up with TRBD1. The CDR3 totals 13 residues. Looked up from germline, CDR1 is MDHEN and CDR2 is SYDVKM. V was clipped by 3 bases and J by 14 bases; unmatched bases: 11.

The chain combines TRBV9 with TRBJ2-2, with D possibly being TRBD2 (5 bases). The CDR3 consists of 16 residues. Germline values: CDR1 SGDLS, CDR2 YYNGEE. Trimming removed 0 bases from V and 0 bases from J, with 9 bases in between. Here the CDR3 reads CASSVGGGPNTGELFF. The CDR3 DNA reads TGTGCCAGCAGCGTAGGTGGAGGTCCGAACACCGGGGAGCTGTTTTTT.

The chain employs TRBV6-5 and TRBJ1-2; 8 positions agree with TRBD1. V was clipped by 4 bases and J by 5 bases; unmatched bases: 6. Germline CDR1 is MNHEY and CDR2 is SVGAGI. This CDR3 contains 14 residues. CDR3 loop: CASSSRQGLYGYTF. In DNA form, the CDR3 reads TGTGCCAGCAGTTCCCGACAGGGGTTGTATGGCTACACCTTC.

The chain uses TRBV4-1 and TRBJ1-3, with D unclear. The CDR3 consists of 15 residues. Germline V lookup: CDR1 MGHRA, CDR2 YSYEKL. The germline V and J ends were trimmed by 1 base and 0 bases, with 7 bases remaining between them. The CDR3 here is CASSQVGISGNTIYF. The CDR3 DNA sequence: TGCGCCAGCAGCCAAGTCGGTATCTCTGGAAACACCATATATTTT.

The chain has TRBV7-9 and TRBJ1-2, with no clear D. V was trimmed by 6 bases and J by 2 bases, leaving 13 bases between them. The CDR3 has 14 amino acids. CDR1 SEHNR and CDR2 FQNEAQ come from the germline V gene (reference sequence). CDR3 DNA: TGTGCCAGCAGACCGCAGGCGGGGAACTATGGCTACACCTTC. Amino acid sequence: CASRPQAGNYGYTF. Using reference TRBV7-9 and TRBJ1-2 for the parts outside the CDR3, the full variable domain is DTGVSQNPRHKITKRGQNVTFRCDPISEHNRLYWYRQTLGQGPEFLTYFQNEAQLEKSRLLSDRFSAERPKGSFSTLEIQRTEQGDSAMYLCASRPQAGNYGYTFGSGTRLTVV.

This clone occurred once. This chain joins TRBV30 and TRBJ2-7; D possibly corresponds to TRBD2 (6 bases). Per germline, CDR1 GTSNPN and CDR2 SVGIG (reference sequence). Between the trimmed V and J ends, which lost 2 bases and 4 bases, there was a span of 12 bases. The CDR3 is 13 residues long. CDR3 DNA sequence: TGTGCCTGGAGTCGCGGCGGGAAATACGAGCAGTACTTC. Protein: CAWSRGGKYEQYF.